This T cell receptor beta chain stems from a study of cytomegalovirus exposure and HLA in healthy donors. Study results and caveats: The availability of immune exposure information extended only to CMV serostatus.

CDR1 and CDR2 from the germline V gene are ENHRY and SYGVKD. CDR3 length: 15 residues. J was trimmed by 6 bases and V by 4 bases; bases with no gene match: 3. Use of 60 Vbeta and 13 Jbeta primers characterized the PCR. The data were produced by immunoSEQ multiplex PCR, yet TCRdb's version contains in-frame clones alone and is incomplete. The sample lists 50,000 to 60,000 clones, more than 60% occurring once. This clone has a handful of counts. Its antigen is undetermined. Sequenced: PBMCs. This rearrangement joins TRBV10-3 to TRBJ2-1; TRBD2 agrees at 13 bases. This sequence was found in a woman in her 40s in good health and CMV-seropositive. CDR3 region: CAISGTSGGLNEQFF. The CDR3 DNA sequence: TGTGCCATCAGTGGGACTAGCGGGGGCCTCAATGAGCAGTTCTTC.